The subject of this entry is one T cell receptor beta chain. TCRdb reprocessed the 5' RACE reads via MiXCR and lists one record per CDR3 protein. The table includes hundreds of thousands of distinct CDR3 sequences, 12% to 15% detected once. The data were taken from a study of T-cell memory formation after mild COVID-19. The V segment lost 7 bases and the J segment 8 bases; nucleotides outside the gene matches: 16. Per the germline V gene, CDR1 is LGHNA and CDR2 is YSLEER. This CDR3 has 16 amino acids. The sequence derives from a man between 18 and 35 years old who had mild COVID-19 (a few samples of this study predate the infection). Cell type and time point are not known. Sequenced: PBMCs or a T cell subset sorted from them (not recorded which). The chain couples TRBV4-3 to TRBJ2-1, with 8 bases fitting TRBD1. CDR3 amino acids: CASTSNTPGQGHEQFF. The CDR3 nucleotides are TGCGCCAGCACCTCAAACACCCCCGGACAGGGCCATGAGCAGTTCTTC.